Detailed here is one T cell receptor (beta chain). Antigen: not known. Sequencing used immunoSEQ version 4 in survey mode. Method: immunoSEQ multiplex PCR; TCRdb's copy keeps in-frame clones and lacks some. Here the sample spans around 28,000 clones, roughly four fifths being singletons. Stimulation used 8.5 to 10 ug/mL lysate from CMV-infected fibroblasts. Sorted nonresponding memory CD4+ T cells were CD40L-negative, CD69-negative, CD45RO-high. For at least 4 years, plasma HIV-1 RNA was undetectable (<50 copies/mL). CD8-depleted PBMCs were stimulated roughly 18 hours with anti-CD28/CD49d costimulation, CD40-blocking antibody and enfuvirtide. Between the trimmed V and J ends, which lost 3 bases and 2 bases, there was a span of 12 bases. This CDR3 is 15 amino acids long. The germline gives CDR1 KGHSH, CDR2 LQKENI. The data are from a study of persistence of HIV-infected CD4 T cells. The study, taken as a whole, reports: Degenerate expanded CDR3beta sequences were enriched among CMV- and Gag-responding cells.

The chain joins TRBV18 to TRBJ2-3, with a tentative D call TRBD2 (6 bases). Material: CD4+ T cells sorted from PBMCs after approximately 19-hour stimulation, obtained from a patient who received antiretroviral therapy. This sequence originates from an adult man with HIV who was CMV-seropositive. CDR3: CASSPLGGNTDTQYF. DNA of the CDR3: TGTGCCAGCTCACCCCTGGGCGGGAACACAGATACGCAGTATTTT.